Listed below are T cell receptor beta chains from one sample, sequenced in a study of regulatory T cells in long-lasting Graves disease. TCRdb processed the multiplex PCR reads anew with MiXCR; each CDR3 protein has one entry. The repertoire holds about 450,000 distinct CDR3 sequences, with roughly 15% as singletons. These sequences were also reported in another study, on T cells in Graves' hyperthyroidism and ophthalmopathy.

Sample: peripheral blood mononuclear cells (PBMCs), taken at new diagnosis, from a patient treated with antithyroid drugs. Every receptor here comes from a woman younger than 45 with Graves disease. CDR3s leave out the opening cysteine and the closing phenylalanine or tryptophan. Only part of the rows carry a size: once, few, many, or a class if the clone is expanded.

many TRBV6-1 ASKPYPGELF
few TRBV14 ASSQDLQSKLF
. TRBV6-2/TRBV6-3 ASSRDRGRNTEAF
many TRBV6-1 ASRGTPADNEQF
many TRBV27 ASSSPDLGWLALDQPQH
. TRBV12-3/TRBV12-4 ASSNGGDNEQF
many TRBV3-1 ASSQRVAGVTDTQY
. TRBV19 ASRLDSFKTEAF
many TRBV27 ASSLNWFGAAEAF
many TRBV28 ASSPGSSFSSTDTQY
many TRBV20-1 SVRVAQGHNEQF
few TRBV6-1 ASSGTGGQGYT
many TRBV29-1 SVDPGQVH
many TRBV3-1 ASSRNPGLADPYNEQF
few TRBV24-1 ATTGTSGETYNEQF
few TRBV12-3/TRBV12-4 ASSLLIHGEPQH
many TRBV11-2 ASSPQYSYEQY
few TRBV4-2 ASSQEGESSYEQY
many TRBV28 ASSLGTALTNYGYT
many TRBV24-1 ATSDASSEQY
few TRBV28 AVEGKSTDTQY
many TRBV27 ASRGRGSVYGYT
. TRBV19 ASGPHRDGYT
many TRBV12-3/TRBV12-4 ASNPGQGREKLF
. TRBV3-1 ASSPSKNSNQPQH
few TRBV29-1 SGGRQGRGYT
many TRBV2 ASSGVADYNEQF
many TRBV11-2 ASNRDGNTEAF
many TRBV28 ASSEAGGSYEQY
many TRBV12-3/TRBV12-4 ASSLKQSYQPQH
once TRBV20-1 SAMGPGETQY
many TRBV12-3/TRBV12-4 ASSLLAKNIQY
. TRBV20-1 SAPGTSGRGSYEQY
. TRBV19 ASSAPGPAAGETQY
few TRBV24-1 ATSVGGIDTGELF
few TRBV6-2/TRBV6-3 ASSNHQDTEAF
. TRBV28 ASSPLAGRYNERF
. TRBV20-1 SARDGRGSYGYT
many TRBV12-3/TRBV12-4 ASSLRPVALNTEAF
many TRBV19 ASSDPGQGFSEAF
. TRBV10-3 AIRTPERDYNEQF